Listed here are 20 T cell receptor beta chains from one sample, sequenced in a study of early T cells in non-severe SARS-CoV-2 infection. TCRdb reprocessed the 5' RACE reads via MiXCR and lists one record per CDR3 protein. The sample lists some 98,000 distinct CDR3 sequences; 11% were seen once. The sample consisted of whole blood. These receptors originate from an adult who was a healthcare worker with PCR-confirmed SARS-CoV-2 infection or an uninfected control (not recorded which).

The chain has TRBV5-5 and TRBJ2-5, with 8 bases matching TRBD2. Germline assignment: CDR1 SGHKS and CDR2 YYEKEE (reference sequence). The CDR3 covers 16 residues. The V and J ends lost 1 base and 3 bases, in that order; junction bases with no gene match: 8. In DNA form, the CDR3 reads TGTGCCAGCAGCTTGTTTAGCGGGGCACGGAAAGAGACCCAGTACTTC. It codes for CASSLFSGARKETQYF. The full variable domain, completed using reference TRBV5-5 and TRBJ2-5, is DAGVTQSPTHLIKTRGQQVTLRCSPISGHKSVSWYQQVLGQGPQFIFQYYEKEERGRGNFPDRFSARQFPNYSSELNVNALLLGDSALYLCASSLFSGARKETQYFGPGTRLLVL.

CDR3 nucleotides: TGTGCCAGCAGTTCCGGGACTAGCGGGGGCCTGGGCTCCTACAATGAGCAGTTCTTC. As protein: CASSSGTSGGLGSYNEQFF. The chain combines TRBV7-2 with TRBJ2-1; 14 bases align to TRBD2. Germline-derived CDR1 and CDR2 are SGHTA and FQGNSA. The CDR3 runs 19 residues. Germline trimming cut 6 bases from V and 0 bases from J; bases unmatched to any gene: 10.

This clonotype came up many times. This chain links TRBV15 with TRBJ2-5; possibly TRBD2 for D (6 bases). Trimming left V 0 bases short and J 7 bases short, with 12 bases between. The germline CDR1 and CDR2 sequences are LNHNV and YYDKDF (reference sequence). The CDR3 spans 14 residues. CDR3 residues: CATSRENREPTQYF. CDR3 in DNA: TGTGCCACCAGCAGAGAGAACCGGGAGCCGACCCAGTACTTC.

This clonotype occurred a few times. This chain connects TRBV27 to TRBJ2-3; TRBD1 matches 7 bases. The CDR3 length is 16 residues. The germline gives CDR1 MNHEY, CDR2 SMNVEV (reference sequence). Trimming at V came to 3 bases and at J to 6 bases, leaving 12 bases not matched to a gene. The CDR3 here is CASSLGVRGGLDTQYF. The CDR3, as DNA: TGTGCCAGCAGTTTGGGGGTCCGAGGGGGCTTGGATACGCAGTATTTT.

This clonotype has at least ten counts. This chain joins TRBV15 and TRBJ2-7; D tentatively fits TRBD1 or TRBD2 (6 bases each). CDR1 and CDR2 (germline): LNHNV, YYDKDF (reference sequence). The CDR3 runs to 15 residues. V lost 1 base, J lost 3 bases, and 13 bases lay in between. The CDR3: CATSRVSGGHYEQYF. The DNA for the CDR3 is TGTGCCACCAGCAGAGTATCCGGGGGCCACTACGAGCAGTACTTC.

The rearrangement joins TRBV11-2 to TRBJ1-1; unclear D gene. V gave up 3 bases and J gave up 4 bases, with 12 bases separating them. This CDR3 is 14 amino acids long. Germline V CDR1 and CDR2: SGHAT, FQNNGV. DNA of the CDR3: TGTGCCAGCAGCTTGTTTTCTGGGATCACTGAAGCTTTCTTT. This translates into CASSLFSGITEAFF.

The CDR3 DNA reads as TGCGCCAGCAGTGAGACTAGCGGGAGGAATGAGCAGTTCTTC. This encodes CASSETSGRNEQFF. The chain carries TRBV10-1 and TRBJ2-1; 12 nucleotides line up with TRBD2. In germline, CDR1 is WNHNN, CDR2 SYGVQD (reference sequence). The CDR3 is made up of 14 amino acids. V trimming: 2 bases; J trimming: 7 bases; junction bases outside the gene matches: 0.

This clonotype appeared a few times. The chain carries TRBV6-6 and TRBJ1-1; TRBD1 might be the D (6 bases). CDR1 MNHNY and CDR2 SVGAGI come from the germline V gene (reference sequence). V was shortened by 2 bases and J by 0 bases, with 10 bases between the two germline ends. This CDR3 has 15 residues. In nucleotides, the CDR3 is TGTGCCAGCAGTTACAGGGGGGCTTTGAACACTGAAGCTTTCTTT. As protein: CASSYRGALNTEAFF.

This clonotype has ten or more counts. V is TRBV21-1 and J is TRBJ1-5. TRBV21-1 is a pseudogene locus. The CDR3 totals 14 residues. The CDR3 sequence is CASSKASHNQPQHF. DNA of the CDR3: TGTGCCAGCAGCAAAGCCAGTCACAATCAGCCCCAGCATTTT.

J is TRBJ2-3 and V is TRBV28, with 9 bases aligning to TRBD2. Germline trimming cut 2 bases from V and 2 bases from J; bases unmatched to any gene: 5. The CDR3 is 16 residues long. CDR1 is MDHEN and CDR2 is SYDVKM in the germline V gene. The CDR3 protein is CASSLLREGDTDTQYF. The CDR3 bases are TGTGCCAGCAGTTTACTGCGGGAGGGCGACACAGATACGCAGTATTTT.

The chain joins TRBV27 to TRBJ2-3; perhaps D is TRBD1 or TRBD2 (5 bases each). From germline, CDR1 is MNHEY and CDR2 SMNVEV (reference sequence). This CDR3 is 15 amino acids long. V shed 6 bases and J shed 0 bases, with 13 bases lying between them. The CDR3 spells CASRAPGPSTDTQYF. CDR3 bases: TGTGCCAGCAGAGCTCCGGGACCGAGCACAGATACGCAGTATTTT.

This clonotype was observed a handful of times. The chain recombines TRBV7-6 with TRBJ2-1; 10 bases map to TRBD2. V shed 5 bases and J 6 bases; nucleotides not matched to a gene: 13. The CDR3 contains 17 residues. Per the germline V gene, CDR1 is SGHVS and CDR2 is FNYEAQ. CDR3: CASSIGLAEESPNEQFF. DNA of the CDR3: TGTGCCAGCAGCATAGGACTAGCGGAAGAGTCCCCCAATGAGCAGTTCTTC.

This clonotype showed up just a few times. V gene TRBV30 combines with J gene TRBJ2-4; TRBD1 might be the D (6 bases). The CDR3 has 16 amino acids. Trimming took off 3 bases at V and 0 bases at J, with 15 bases between the two ends. Looked up from germline, CDR1 is GTSNPN and CDR2 is SVGIG (reference sequence). Written as DNA, the CDR3 is TGTGCCTGGAGGGGGGCCGTTCTACTAGCCAAAAACATTCAGTACTTC. Translation: CAWRGAVLLAKNIQYF.

The chain carries TRBV7-8 and TRBJ2-4; TRBD1 matches at 9 bases. The CDR3 spans 18 residues. Germline CDR1 and CDR2: SGHVS and FQNEAQ. V was pared by 1 base and J by 6 bases, with 13 bases of the junction left unmatched. The CDR3 sequence: CASSLGRTGALHGNIQYF. CDR3 nucleotides: TGTGCCAGCAGCTTAGGGCGGACAGGGGCTTTACATGGAAACATTCAGTACTTC.

This clonotype has only a few counts. J is TRBJ2-4 and V is TRBV6-6; 9 bases are a match to TRBD1. The V segment lost 4 bases and the J segment 0 bases; nucleotides outside the gene matches: 10. CDR1 and CDR2 (germline): MNHNY, SVGAGI (reference sequence). The CDR3 is 18 residues long. The CDR3 spells CASSSSDRGELAKNIQYF. The CDR3 nucleotides are TGTGCCAGCAGTTCCTCCGACAGGGGGGAACTAGCCAAAAACATTCAGTACTTC.

This clonotype came up a few times. The V and J genes are TRBV20-1 and TRBJ2-1, with a possible D match to TRBD2 (7 bases). The CDR3 contains 14 residues. V lost 5 bases and J lost 0, with 11 bases in between. Per the germline V gene, CDR1 is DFQATT and CDR2 is SNEGSKA (reference sequence). The CDR3 region is CSAEGGSSYNEQFF. CDR3 nucleotides: TGCAGTGCTGAGGGGGGGAGCTCCTACAATGAGCAGTTCTTC.

This clonotype was seen at least ten times. The CDR3 reads CASSNNRHSYEQYF. CDR3 sequence (DNA): TGTGCCAGCAGTAATAACAGGCATTCCTACGAGCAGTACTTC. The rearrangement joins TRBV9 to TRBJ2-7; maybe TRBD1 (5 bases). V lost 5 bases, J lost 1 base, and 13 bases lay in between. Per germline, CDR1 SGDLS and CDR2 YYNGEE. The CDR3 totals 14 residues.

This clonotype was observed a handful of times. J is TRBJ2-7 and V is TRBV4-1, with 7 bases aligning to TRBD1. J gave up 3 bases and V 3 bases, and 11 bases lay outside the gene matches. The CDR3 runs to 16 residues. CDR1 is MGHRA and CDR2 is YSYEKL in the germline V gene. The CDR3 DNA follows: TGCGCCAGCAGCCAGGGAACCATCGGGACAGACTACGAGCAGTACTTC. As protein: CASSQGTIGTDYEQYF.

J is TRBJ2-3 and V is TRBV7-3; 9 nucleotides line up with TRBD2. Germline assignment: CDR1 SGHTA and CDR2 FQGTGA. CDR3 length: 21 amino acids. V shed 1 base and J 4 bases; nucleotides not matched to a gene: 21. The CDR3 protein is CASSLIGTGKRLAGASDTQYF. The CDR3 coding sequence is TGTGCCAGCAGCTTAATTGGTACAGGGAAACGGTTAGCGGGAGCCTCAGATACGCAGTATTTT.

This clonotype appeared a few times. V is TRBV27 and J is TRBJ1-1; D perhaps matches TRBD1 (6 bases). V was cut by 2 bases and J by 7 bases, with 11 bases left in between. The length of the CDR3 is 13 residues. Germline loops: CDR1 MNHEY, CDR2 SMNVEV (reference sequence). CDR3 region: CASSLQGYGEAFF. DNA for the CDR3: TGTGCCAGCAGTTTACAGGGGTACGGTGAAGCTTTCTTT.